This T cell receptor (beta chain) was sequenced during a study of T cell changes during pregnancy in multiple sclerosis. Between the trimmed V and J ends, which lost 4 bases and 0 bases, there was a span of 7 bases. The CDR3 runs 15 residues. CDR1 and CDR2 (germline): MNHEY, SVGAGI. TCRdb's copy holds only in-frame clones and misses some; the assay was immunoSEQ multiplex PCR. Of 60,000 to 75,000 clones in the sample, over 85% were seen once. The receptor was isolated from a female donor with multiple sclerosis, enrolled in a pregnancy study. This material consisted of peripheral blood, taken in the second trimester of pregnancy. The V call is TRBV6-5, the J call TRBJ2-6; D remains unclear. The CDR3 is CASSLSGSGANVLTF. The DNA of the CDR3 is TGTGCCAGCAGTTTATCAGGCTCTGGGGCCAACGTCCTGACTTTC.